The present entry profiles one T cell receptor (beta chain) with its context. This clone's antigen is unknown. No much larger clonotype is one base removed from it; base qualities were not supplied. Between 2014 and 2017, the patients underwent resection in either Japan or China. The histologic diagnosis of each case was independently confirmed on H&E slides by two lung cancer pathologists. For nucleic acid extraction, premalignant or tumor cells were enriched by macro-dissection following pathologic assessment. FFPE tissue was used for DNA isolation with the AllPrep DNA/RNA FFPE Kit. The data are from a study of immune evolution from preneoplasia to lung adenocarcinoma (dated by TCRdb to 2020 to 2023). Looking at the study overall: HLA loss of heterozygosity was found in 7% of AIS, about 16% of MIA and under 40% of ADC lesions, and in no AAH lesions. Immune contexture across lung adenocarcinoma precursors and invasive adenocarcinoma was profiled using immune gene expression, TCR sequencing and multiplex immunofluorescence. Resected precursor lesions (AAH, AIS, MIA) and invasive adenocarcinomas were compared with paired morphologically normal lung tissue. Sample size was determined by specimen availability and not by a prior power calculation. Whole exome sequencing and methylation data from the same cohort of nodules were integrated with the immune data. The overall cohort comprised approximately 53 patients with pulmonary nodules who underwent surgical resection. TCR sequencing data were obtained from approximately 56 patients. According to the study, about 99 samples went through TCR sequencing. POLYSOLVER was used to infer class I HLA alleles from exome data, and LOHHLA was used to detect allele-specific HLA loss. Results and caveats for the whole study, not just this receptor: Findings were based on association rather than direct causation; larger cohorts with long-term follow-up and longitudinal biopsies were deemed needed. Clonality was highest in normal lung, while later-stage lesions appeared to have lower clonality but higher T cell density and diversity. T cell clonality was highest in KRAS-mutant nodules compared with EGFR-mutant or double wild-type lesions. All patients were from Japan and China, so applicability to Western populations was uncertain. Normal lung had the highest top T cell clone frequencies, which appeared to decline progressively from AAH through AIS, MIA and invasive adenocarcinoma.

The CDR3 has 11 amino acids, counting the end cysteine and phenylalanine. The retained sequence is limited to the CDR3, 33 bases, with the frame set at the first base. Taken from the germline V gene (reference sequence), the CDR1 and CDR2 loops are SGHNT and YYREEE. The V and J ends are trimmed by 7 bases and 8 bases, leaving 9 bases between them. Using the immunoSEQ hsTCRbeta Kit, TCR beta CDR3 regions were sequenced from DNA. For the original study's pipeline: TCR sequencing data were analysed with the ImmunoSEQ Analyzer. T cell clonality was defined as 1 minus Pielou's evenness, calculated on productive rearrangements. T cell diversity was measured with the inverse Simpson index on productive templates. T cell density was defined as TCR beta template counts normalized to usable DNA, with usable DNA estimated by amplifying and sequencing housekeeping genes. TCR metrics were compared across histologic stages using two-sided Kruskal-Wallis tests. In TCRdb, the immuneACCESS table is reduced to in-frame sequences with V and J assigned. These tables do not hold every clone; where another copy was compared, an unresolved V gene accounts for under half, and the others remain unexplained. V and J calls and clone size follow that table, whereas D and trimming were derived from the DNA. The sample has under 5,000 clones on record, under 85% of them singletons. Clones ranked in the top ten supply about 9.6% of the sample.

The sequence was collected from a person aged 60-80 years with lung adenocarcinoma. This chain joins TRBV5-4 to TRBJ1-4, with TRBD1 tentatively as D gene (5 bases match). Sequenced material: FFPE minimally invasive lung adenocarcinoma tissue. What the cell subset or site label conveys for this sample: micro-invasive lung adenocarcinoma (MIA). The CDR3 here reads CASLEGEKLFF. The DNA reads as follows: TGTGCCAGCCTGGAGGGGGAAAAACTGTTTTTT.